The entry below gives a single TCR beta chain sequence along with its context. The target of this receptor is not known. Per-nucleotide qualities are absent, and no much larger clonotype sits a single base away. Using the deep immunoSEQ assay, multiplex PCR amplified TCR CDR3 regions from genomic DNA. Genomic DNA extracted from each cell subset was distributed evenly over all wells of several immunoSEQ 96-well plates, and each plate served as one replicate. For sorted subsets, around 200 ng genomic DNA, equal to about 30,000 T cell genomes, was loaded into each replicate PCR. Purified libraries were quantified with a Qubit 3.0 fluorometer, sized on a Bioanalyzer 2100, and re-quantified with the KAPA Library Quantification kit. Each immunoSEQ 96-well plate was sequenced on its own single-read 150-cycle Illumina NextSeq 550 flow cell. Per the authors' processing: Because the immunoSEQ output included only junctional sequences and no quality scores, the filtering could not be the same as the filtering used for full-length reads. To assign V/J genes and CDR3, sequences were annotated against IMGT germline references using PyIR, a Python wrapper for IgBLAST v1.9. Reads with weak V/J assignments (E-value above 1e-6), missing CDR3, stop codons, out-of-frame junctions, or ambiguous translated residues were removed. V3J clonotypes were defined by identical inferred V gene, J gene, and CDR3 amino acid sequence. To compute the percentage overlap between repertoires, the number of shared unique clonotypes was divided by the size of the smaller repertoire. Richness of each repertoire was evaluated using RTK rarefaction, the Chao1 estimator, and Recon v2.1 estimates of unobserved clonotypes. Generation probabilities were computed with OLGA for all TCRbeta clonotypes obtained by the gDNA method from a few donors. TCRdb provides this immuneACCESS table in a form limited to in-frame rearrangements. Some clones are lacking; in checked studies, under half of them reflect an unresolved V gene, and why the rest are absent is not known. D and trimming were read from the DNA, whereas the V and J calls and clone size are those reported in that table. The sample yields approximately 2.3 million clones; 85% to 95% were counted once. The leading ten clones occupy under 0.45% of the sample.

The data belong to a study of shared clonotypes between healthy human individuals (dated by TCRdb to between 2020 and 2021). For the study in its entirety: The cohort included a few men and two women between 18 and 49 years of age. Per donor, three plates each were used for CD4 naive and CD4 memory, two for CD8 naive, and one for CD8 memory. The study deeply sequenced blood TCR repertoires of about five healthy adults to estimate repertoire size and the extent of clonotype sharing between individuals. To increase sequencing depth and limit assay-specific biases, TCR repertoire library preparation and sequencing were carried out by different laboratories using diverse techniques. Leukapheresis yielded between about 0.94 and 10 billion PBMCs per donor. The study at large found these results: When several donors were compared, the shared fraction of clonotypes was around 5% for naive CD4, roughly 3.4% for naive CD8, about 2.5% for memory CD4, and 0.3% to 0.5% for memory CD8. Clonotypes shared by all four sorted-subset donors showed higher generation probabilities than non-shared clonotypes. Sampling was restricted to blood, and TCR repertoires in tissues likely differ from the TCR repertoires found in blood. The genetic and exposure-history diversity represented was limited by the small number of donors. Naive subsets generally had larger estimated clonotype richness than memory subsets did. Pairwise subsampling indicated that sequencing depth was expected to affect the degree of clonotype sharing among donors. Even with the large sequencing depth, rarefaction of the sorted-subset datasets indicated that sequencing was incomplete.

The donors were healthy, HIV-negative adults with no recently reported acute infections or vaccinations. Every donor was a Caucasian adult residing in Nashville, Tennessee, USA. Magnetic negative selection was used to enrich CD4+ T cells, after which naive cells were positively selected on CD45RA and the negative fraction became the memory subset. Blood was collected by leukapheresis, and PBMCs were isolated by Ficoll-Histopaque density gradient centrifugation and then cryopreserved in liquid nitrogen vapor phase. Analytical flow cytometry was used to check the purity and quantity of every magnetically sorted T cell population. Genomic DNA was isolated from every sorted fraction and measured by UV absorbance on a Nanodrop 2000c. The cysteine opens and the phenylalanine closes a CDR3 of 16 amino acids. The entry retains the CDR3 DNA only, 48 bases that are in frame from base 1. V has 4 bases trimmed and J has 2 bases trimmed; junction bases matching no gene number 11. CDR1 and CDR2, per the germline V gene (reference sequence), are SGHNT and YYREEE.

This TCR was sampled from a man between 18 and 35 years old in good health. Some clones in this sample may be carry-over from other donors' samples. The V gene is TRBV5-4 and the J gene is TRBJ2-5, with 7 bases aligning to TRBD1. The material sequenced was naive CD4+ T cells from PBMCs. The sample's cell subset or site, from its label and the paper: CD45RA+ positively selected. The bases read TGTGCCAGCAGCATACAGGGGTTAGTCTCGCAAGAGACCCAGTACTTC. Its protein is CASSIQGLVSQETQYF.